These T cell receptor beta chains were read from a single sample in a study of identical twins. TCRdb re-called the 5' RACE reads with MiXCR, one entry per CDR3 protein. The table includes some 660,000 distinct CDR3 sequences, roughly 8% detected once. The sample was also linked to a second study, of yellow fever vaccine responses in identical twins.

The sequenced sample consisted of PBMCs. The receptors were gathered from a woman aged 18-29 years in good health. CDR3s include the opening cysteine and the closing phenylalanine or tryptophan. D genes are given only for firm matches. Not every row has a clone size; where given, it reads once, few, many or a size class.

J gene | clone size | D gene | V gene | CDR3 protein | CDR3 DNA
TRBJ2-1 | few | TRBD2 | TRBV29-1 | CSAGGLASYNEQFF | TGCAGCGCTGGGGGACTAGCGTCATACAATGAGCAGTTCTTC
TRBJ1-1 | - | - | TRBV20-1 | CSAPSETEAFF | TGCAGTGCCCCTTCGGAGACTGAAGCTTTCTTT
TRBJ2-1 | many | - | TRBV14 | CASSQVGRQSYNEQFF | TGTGCCAGCAGCCAAGTAGGGAGACAGAGCTACAATGAGCAGTTCTTC
TRBJ2-1 | few | TRBD2 | TRBV7-7 | CASSPGPSGRTYNEQFF | TGTGCTAGCAGCCCTGGGCCTAGCGGACGAACCTACAATGAGCAGTTCTTC
TRBJ2-1 | many | TRBD2 | TRBV29-1 | CSVLAGVNEQFF | TGCAGCGTTCTAGCGGGAGTCAATGAGCAGTTCTTC
TRBJ2-2 | few | - | TRBV29-1 | CSFREVNTGELFF | TGCAGCTTTAGGGAGGTGAACACCGGGGAGCTGTTTTTT
TRBJ2-2 | few | - | TRBV11-2 | CASRPHENTGELFF | TGTGCCAGCAGGCCACACGAGAACACCGGGGAGCTGTTTTTT
TRBJ2-2 | many | TRBD2 | TRBV4-2 | CASSQEPSGGVGELFF | TGTGCCAGCAGCCAAGAACCTAGCGGGGGTGTCGGGGAGCTGTTTTTT
TRBJ2-1 | - | TRBD1 | TRBV25-1 | CASSPPDRGPYNEQFF | TGTGCCAGCAGTCCCCCCGACAGGGGGCCCTACAATGAGCAGTTCTTC
TRBJ2-1 | - | TRBD1 | TRBV11-1 | CASSLEGDSNNEQFF | TGTGCCAGCAGCTTAGAGGGGGACAGTAACAATGAGCAGTTCTTC
TRBJ2-7 | few | TRBD2 | TRBV20-1 | CSARDATLAGGPSSPEQYF | TGCAGTGCTAGAGATGCTACCCTAGCGGGAGGGCCCTCTTCCCCCGAGCAGTACTTC
TRBJ2-7 | - | TRBD1 | TRBV14 | CASSQGSTGEPYEQYF | TGTGCCAGCAGCCAAGGTTCTACAGGGGAGCCCTACGAGCAGTACTTC
TRBJ2-5 | many | TRBD1 | TRBV7-9 | CASSLRDRATQETQYF | TGTGCCAGCAGCTTAAGGGACAGGGCAACCCAAGAGACCCAGTACTTC
TRBJ2-3 | - | - | TRBV12-3/TRBV12-4 | CASSYGFSTDTQYF | TGTGCCAGCAGTTACGGTTTTAGCACAGATACGCAGTATTTT
TRBJ1-4 | many | - | TRBV6-1 | CASSVTLGEKLFF | TGTGCCAGCAGTGTCACCCTGGGGGAAAAACTGTTTTTT
TRBJ2-3 | - | TRBD2 | TRBV11-2 | CASSLHTRAGGPDTQYF | TGTGCCAGCAGCTTACACACTAGGGCGGGGGGTCCAGATACGCAGTATTTT
TRBJ2-1 | few | TRBD2 | TRBV6-1 | CASSVRTSGRAFVYNEQFF | TGTGCCAGCAGTGTAAGGACTAGCGGGAGGGCCTTTGTCTACAATGAGCAGTTCTTC
TRBJ1-1 | few | - | TRBV12-3/TRBV12-4 | CASSVDRTEAFF | TGTGCCAGCAGTGTAGACAGGACTGAAGCTTTCTTT
TRBJ2-3 | - | - | TRBV28 | CASSSSRGENTDTQYF | TGTGCCAGCAGTTCGAGCAGGGGGGAGAACACAGATACGCAGTATTTT
TRBJ1-6 | - | TRBD1 | TRBV6-1 | CASSGDSSPLHF | TGTGCCAGCAGTGGGGACAGTTCACCCCTCCACTTT
TRBJ2-2 | few | - | TRBV4-3 | CASSAAVGDTGELFF | TGCGCCAGCAGCGCAGCGGTGGGGGACACCGGGGAGCTGTTTTTT
TRBJ2-1 | many | - | TRBV20-1 | CSANNLVEQFF | TGCAGTGCTAACAACCTTGTTGAGCAGTTCTTC
TRBJ2-1 | - | TRBD2 | TRBV20-1 | CSARDRQRESNEQFF | TGCAGTGCTAGAGATCGCCAGCGGGAATCCAATGAGCAGTTCTTC
TRBJ2-7 | - | - | TRBV9 | CASSVGGGPGAYEEYF | TGTGCCAGCAGCGTAGGAGGTGGACCCGGGGCCTACGAGGAGTACTTC
TRBJ2-5 | many | TRBD1 | TRBV20-1 | CSASRTGTYQETQYF | TGCAGTGCTTCGAGGACAGGGACGTACCAAGAGACCCAGTACTTC
TRBJ1-1 | few | - | TRBV4-1 | CASSQDPRHTEAFF | TGCGCCAGCAGCCAAGATCCTAGGCACACTGAAGCTTTCTTT
TRBJ1-3 | few | - | TRBV6-5 | CASSYGLLTSGNTIYF | TGTGCCAGCAGTTATGGACTGCTCACCTCTGGAAACACCATATATTTT
TRBJ2-6 | many | - | TRBV12-3/TRBV12-4 | CASSRTQGSGANVLTF | TGTGCCAGCAGCCGAACCCAGGGCTCTGGGGCCAACGTCCTGACTTTC
TRBJ2-1 | - | - | TRBV9 | CASSVEIRGHSYSEQFF | TGTGCCAGCAGCGTAGAGATCAGAGGACACTCCTATTCAGAGCAGTTCTTC
TRBJ2-6 | once | - | TRBV10-3 | CAITHGGGSGANVLTF | TGTGCCATCACCCATGGGGGAGGATCTGGGGCCAACGTCCTGACTTTC
TRBJ2-7 | many | - | TRBV29-1 | CSVQPPGIYEQYF | TGCAGCGTTCAGCCCCCGGGGATCTACGAGCAGTACTTC
TRBJ1-2 | few | TRBD1 | TRBV27 | CASSLRQGADGYTF | TGTGCCAGCAGTTTACGACAGGGGGCTGATGGCTACACCTTC
TRBJ2-2 | - | - | TRBV7-8 | CASSFWGRLTGELFF | TGTGCCAGCAGCTTCTGGGGGCGGTTGACCGGGGAGCTGTTTTTT
TRBJ1-1 | - | TRBD1 | TRBV10-3 | CAITKTGLNSEAFF | TGTGCCATCACCAAGACAGGGTTGAACAGTGAAGCTTTCTTT
TRBJ2-7 | once | - | TRBV29-1 | CSGGPIILYEQYF | TGCAGCGGGGGCCCAATAATACTCTACGAGCAGTACTTC
TRBJ2-7 | many | - | TRBV7-2 | CASSLRDFYEQYF | TGTGCCAGCAGCTTAAGGGACTTCTACGAGCAGTACTTC
TRBJ2-7 | - | - | TRBV25-1 | CASSGDFYRGSGSYEQYF | TGTGCCAGCAGTGGGGATTTCTATCGGGGTTCCGGCTCCTACGAGCAGTACTTC
TRBJ1-2 | many | TRBD1 | TRBV5-1 | CASSSGQGLGSYGYTF | TGCGCCAGCAGCTCCGGACAGGGGCTGGGCTCGTATGGCTACACCTTC
TRBJ1-1 | many | - | TRBV12-3/TRBV12-4 | CASTQPGKGAFF | TGTGCCAGCACCCAGCCGGGGAAAGGGGCTTTCTTT
TRBJ2-4 | many | TRBD2 | TRBV12-3/TRBV12-4 | CASSLAGTISKNIQYF | TGTGCCAGCAGTTTAGCCGGGACTATCTCAAAAAACATTCAGTACTTC
TRBJ2-7 | few | TRBD1 | TRBV20-1 | CSAEQGRRGYYEQYF | TGCAGTGCTGAACAGGGGCGGCGTGGTTACTACGAGCAGTACTTC
TRBJ2-2 | - | TRBD2 | TRBV5-1 | CASSLGASGRTNGELFF | TGCGCCAGCAGCTTGGGCGCTAGCGGGAGGACGAACGGGGAGCTGTTTTTT